This T cell receptor beta chain was profiled in a study of blood T cell repertoires in COVID-19. Whole-study context: PBMCs, B-cell-depleted T cells, or T cells were the source of the cDNA or gDNA that made up the material.

The CDR3 totals 13 residues. V lost 6 bases and J lost 2, with 11 bases in between. Germline V gene data show CDR1 as MNHEY and CDR2 as SVGAGI. Enrolment of Seattle patients took place during active infection, and they were followed longitudinally. In the original processing: The authors estimated nucleated cell counts from reference gene primer amplification. TCRdb's table, derived via immunoSEQ multiplex PCR, lists solely in-frame clones and lacks some. The DNA gave D and trimming, while V, J and clone size come from that table. The sample lists approximately 330,000 clones, 90% seen once, with around 0.93% in the top ten.

The chain employs TRBV6-5 and TRBJ2-7, with D possibly matching TRBD1 (5 bases). This TCR was recovered from a woman in her thirties or forties with COVID-19, enrolled during active disease. The specimen was peripheral blood. The CDR3 coding sequence is TGTGCCAGCAGGCCGACAGCCACCTACGAGCAGTACTTC. This sequence encodes CASRPTATYEQYF.